Given below is one T cell receptor beta chain in context. The V segment lost 0 bases and the J segment 5 bases; nucleotides outside the gene matches: 8. CDR3 size: 16 residues. CDR1 is LGHNA, CDR2 YSLEER, per germline. Assay: immunoSEQ multiplex PCR; the TCRdb copy retains only in-frame clones and omits some. Of around 140,000 clones listed, roughly 90% are singletons. This sample stems from a study of blood T cell repertoires in COVID-19. In the study overall: COVID-19 samples from acute and convalescent phases originated in the United States, Italy and Spain. T cells, B-cell-depleted T cells, or PBMCs supplied cDNA or gDNA.

This chain connects TRBV4-3 to TRBJ2-3, with 7 nucleotides matching TRBD2. The source material was peripheral blood. The sequence was collected from a man aged 55 to 70 with active or convalescent COVID-19. The CDR3 loop reads CASSQDTRASGDTQYF. CDR3 DNA: TGCGCCAGCAGCCAAGATACGAGGGCTAGCGGAGATACGCAGTATTTT.